This T cell receptor (beta chain) is from a study of a mutant IDH1 vaccine in newly diagnosed glioma (dated by TCRdb to 2020 to 2023). About the full investigation: Patients were given eight vaccinations, in weeks 1, 3, 5, 7, 11, 15, 19 and 23, which matched visits V03 through V10. Vaccination started 4-6 weeks after radiotherapy alone, or was given together with temozolomide cycles in the groups whose treatment included chemotherapy. Of the 25 to 35 patients who were treated, about 60% were male and around 38% were female, and the mean age was around 40 years. Prior to enrollment, patients had been given standard therapy consisting of radiotherapy alone, temozolomide alone, or radiochemotherapy with temozolomide, with the combination given to most patients. Peripheral blood was collected at six visits: V03 (baseline), V05, V07, V10, V12 and V13. For exploratory analyses, longitudinal TCRB deep sequencing was carried out in about two dozen treated patients wherever samples were available.

Turning to this clone: The antigen this receptor binds is unknown. No clone much larger than this one lies a single base away; base qualities are absent.

Explained via the paper, the time point label denotes: week 11, during vaccination. A 20-mer mutant IDH1 peptide at 300 micrograms in Montanide made up each vaccine dose, which was injected subcutaneously together with topical imiquimod. Donors had newly diagnosed WHO grade 3 or 4 IDH1-mutant astrocytomas with loss of nuclear ATRX. The samples were drawn from NOA16, a multicentre, single-arm, open-label phase I trial in Germany that tested a mutant IDH1 peptide vaccine in humans for the first time. The DNeasy Blood and Tissue Kit was used to extract genomic DNA from EDTA blood for TCRB sequencing. Trimming takes 6 bases from V and 3 bases from J, and the germline ends sit 11 bases apart. For CDR1 and CDR2, the germline V gene lists SGHAT and FQNNGV. From the cysteine up to the phenylalanine, the CDR3 has a length of 13 residues. This entry keeps only the CDR3 DNA: 39 bases, framed from base 1. The method behind the library was the immunoSEQ multiplex PCR assay. The hsTCRB Kit was used according to the manufacturer's protocol to amplify rearranged TCR beta chain sequences. Sequencing of TCRB libraries was carried out on an Illumina MiSeq. The original methods were these. The kit vendor's proprietary platform handled demultiplexing, trimming and gene mapping. The immuneACCESS repertoire file appears here via TCRdb, limited to in-frame rearrangements. These files lack a portion of the clones; in checked studies, under half of the deficit traces to unresolved V genes, and the cause of the others is not known. D and trimming were read from the DNA, whereas the V and J calls and clone size are those reported in that table. The sample table lists roughly 60,000 clones, about 80% of them with a count of one. Of the sample, around 3.5% falls within the top ten clones.

Broader findings and caveats from the paper: No apparent relationship was observed between pseudoprogression and alterations in the top peripheral T cell clonotypes detected by TCRB sequencing. Availability determined which PBMC samples were chosen for TCRB deep sequencing. It was noted by the authors that analyses of patient blood samples could not be reproduced owing to sample limitations. Immune responses induced by the vaccine were seen in 90% to 95% of patients across multiple MHC alleles.

This sample comprised PBMCs, obtained from a glioma patient whose treatment included an IDH1 peptide vaccine. The rearranged segments are TRBV11-2 and TRBJ1-2, with a weak D call of TRBD1 (5 bases match). This TCR derives from a man under 40 with glioma. This receptor has the CDR3 CASRGGADYGYTF. The nucleotides read TGTGCCAGCAGGGGCGGGGCAGACTATGGCTACACCTTC.